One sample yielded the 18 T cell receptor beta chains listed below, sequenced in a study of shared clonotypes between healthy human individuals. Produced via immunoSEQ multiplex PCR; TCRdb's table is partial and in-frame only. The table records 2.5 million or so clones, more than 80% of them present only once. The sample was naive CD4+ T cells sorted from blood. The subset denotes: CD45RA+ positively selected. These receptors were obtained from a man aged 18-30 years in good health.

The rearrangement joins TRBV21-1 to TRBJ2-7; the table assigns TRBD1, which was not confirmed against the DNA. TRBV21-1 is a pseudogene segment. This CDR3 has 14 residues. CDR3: CEASFWTTPYEQYF. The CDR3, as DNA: TGTGAAGCAAGTTTCTGGACAACCCCCTACGAGCAGTACTTC.

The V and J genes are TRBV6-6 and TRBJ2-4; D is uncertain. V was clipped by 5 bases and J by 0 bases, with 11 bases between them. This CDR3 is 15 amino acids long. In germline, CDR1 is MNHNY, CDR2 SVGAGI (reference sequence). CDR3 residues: CASSVLPTAKNIQYF. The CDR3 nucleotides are TGTGCCAGCAGTGTGCTCCCAACAGCCAAAAACATTCAGTACTTC.

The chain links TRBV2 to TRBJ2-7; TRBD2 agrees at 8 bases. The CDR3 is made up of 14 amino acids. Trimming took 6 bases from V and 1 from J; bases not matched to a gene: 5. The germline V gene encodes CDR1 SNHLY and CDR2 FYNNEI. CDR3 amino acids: CASRQSGGSYEQYF. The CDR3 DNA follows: TGTGCCAGCAGGCAGAGCGGGGGATCCTACGAGCAGTACTTC.

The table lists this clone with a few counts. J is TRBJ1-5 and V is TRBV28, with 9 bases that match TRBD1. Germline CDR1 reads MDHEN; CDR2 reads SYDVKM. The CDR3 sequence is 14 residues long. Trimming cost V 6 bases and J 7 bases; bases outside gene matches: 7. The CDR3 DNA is TGTGCCAGCAGCCCCATCACAGGGGGCCAGCCCCAGCATTTT. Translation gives CASSPITGGQPQHF. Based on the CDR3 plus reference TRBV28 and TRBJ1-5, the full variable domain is DVKVTQSSRYLVKRTGEKVFLECVQDMDHENMFWYRQDPGLGLRLIYFSYDVKMKEKGDIPEGYSVSREKKERFSLILESASTNQTSMYLCASSPITGGQPQHFGDGTRLSIL.

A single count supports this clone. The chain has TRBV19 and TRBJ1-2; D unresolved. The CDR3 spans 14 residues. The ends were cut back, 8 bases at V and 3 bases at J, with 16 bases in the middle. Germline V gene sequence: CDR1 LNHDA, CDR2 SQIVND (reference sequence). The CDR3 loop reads CASRPASGYYGYTF. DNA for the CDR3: TGTGCCAGTCGACCGGCAAGTGGATACTATGGCTACACCTTC. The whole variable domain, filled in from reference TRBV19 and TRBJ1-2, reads DGGITQSPKYLFRKEGQNVTLSCEQNLNHDAMYWYRQDPGQGLRLIYYSQIVNDFQKGDIAEGYSVSREKKESFPLTVTSAQKNPTAFYLCASRPASGYYGYTFGSGTRLTVV.

The CDR3 coding sequence is TGTGCCAGCTCACCAGTTTCGGGCCCATTCCTTCCACCCCTCCACTTT. Translated: CASSPVSGPFLPPLHF. The chain carries TRBV18 and TRBJ1-6; D not certain. CDR1 is KGHSH and CDR2 is LQKENI in the germline V gene. The CDR3 totals 16 residues. With 2 bases removed from V and 11 bases from J, the gap between germline ends came to 19 bases.

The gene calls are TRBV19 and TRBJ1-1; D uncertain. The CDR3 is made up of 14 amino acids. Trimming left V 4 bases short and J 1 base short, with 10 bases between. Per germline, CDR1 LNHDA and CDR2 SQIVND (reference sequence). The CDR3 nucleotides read TGTGCCAGTAGTAGTGGACGGGAGAACACTGAAGCTTTCTTT. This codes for CASSSGRENTEAFF.

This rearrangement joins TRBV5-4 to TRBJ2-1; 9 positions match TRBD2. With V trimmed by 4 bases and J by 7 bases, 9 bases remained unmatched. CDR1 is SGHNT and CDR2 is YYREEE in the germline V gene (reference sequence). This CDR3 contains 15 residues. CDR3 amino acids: CASSPRTSDQNEQFF. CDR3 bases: TGTGCCAGCAGCCCCAGGACTAGCGATCAAAATGAGCAGTTCTTC.

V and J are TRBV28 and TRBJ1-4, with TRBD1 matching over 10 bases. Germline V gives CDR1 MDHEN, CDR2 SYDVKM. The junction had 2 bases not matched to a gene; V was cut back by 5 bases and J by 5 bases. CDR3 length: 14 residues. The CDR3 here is CASSGQGENEKLFF. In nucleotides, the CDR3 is TGTGCCAGCAGTGGACAGGGGGAAAATGAAAAACTGTTTTTT.

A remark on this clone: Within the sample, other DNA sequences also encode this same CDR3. CDR3 in DNA: TGTGCCAGCAGTCGGGACTATAATTCACCCCTCCACTTT. The encoded protein is CASSRDYNSPLHF. The chain recombines TRBV6-5 with TRBJ1-6; unclear D gene. Germline loops: CDR1 MNHEY, CDR2 SVGAGI. The V end was cut by 5 bases, the J end by 3 bases, with 5 bases between. CDR3 length: 13 residues.

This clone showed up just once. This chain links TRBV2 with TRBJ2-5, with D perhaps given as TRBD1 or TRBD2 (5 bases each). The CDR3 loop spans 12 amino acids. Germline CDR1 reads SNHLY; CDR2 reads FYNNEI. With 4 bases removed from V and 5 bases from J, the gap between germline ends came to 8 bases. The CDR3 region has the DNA TGTGCCAGCAGTGGAGGGGTGGAGACCCAGTACTTC. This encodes CASSGGVETQYF.

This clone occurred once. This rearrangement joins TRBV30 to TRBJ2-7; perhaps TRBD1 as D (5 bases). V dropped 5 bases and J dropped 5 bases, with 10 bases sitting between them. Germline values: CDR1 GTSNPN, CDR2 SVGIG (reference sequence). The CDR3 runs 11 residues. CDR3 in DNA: TGTGCCTGGGGCAGGGATAACGAGCAGTACTTC. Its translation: CAWGRDNEQYF.

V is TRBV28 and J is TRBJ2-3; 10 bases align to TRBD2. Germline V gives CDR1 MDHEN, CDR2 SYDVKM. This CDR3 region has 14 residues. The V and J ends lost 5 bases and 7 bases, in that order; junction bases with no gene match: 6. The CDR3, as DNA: TGTGCCAGCAGTCCTAGCGGGGGAGCTTATACGCAGTATTTT. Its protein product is CASSPSGGAYTQYF.

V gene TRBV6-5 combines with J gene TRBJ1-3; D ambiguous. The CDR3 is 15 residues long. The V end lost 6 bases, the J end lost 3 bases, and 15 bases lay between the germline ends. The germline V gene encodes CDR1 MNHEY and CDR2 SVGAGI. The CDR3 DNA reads TGTGCCAGCAGCCGCTCCCTAATTGATGGAAACACCATATATTTT. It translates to CASSRSLIDGNTIYF.

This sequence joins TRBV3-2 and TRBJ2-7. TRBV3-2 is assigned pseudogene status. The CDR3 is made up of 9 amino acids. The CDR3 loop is CASSPPPFF. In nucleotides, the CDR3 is TGTGCCAGCAGCCCACCCCCCTTCTTC.

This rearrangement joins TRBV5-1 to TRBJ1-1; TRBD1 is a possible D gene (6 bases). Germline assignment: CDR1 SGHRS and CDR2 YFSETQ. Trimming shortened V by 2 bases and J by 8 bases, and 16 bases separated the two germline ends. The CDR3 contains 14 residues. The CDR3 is CASSLFEKTGEAFF. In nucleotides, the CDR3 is TGCGCCAGCAGCTTATTTGAGAAGACAGGCGAAGCTTTCTTT.

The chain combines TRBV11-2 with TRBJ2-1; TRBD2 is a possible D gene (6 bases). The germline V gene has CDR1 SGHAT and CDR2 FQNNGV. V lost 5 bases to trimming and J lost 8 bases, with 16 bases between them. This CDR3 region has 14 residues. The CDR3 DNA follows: TGTGCCAGCAGCCACACGACTAGGTACCATGAGCAGTTCTTC. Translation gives CASSHTTRYHEQFF.

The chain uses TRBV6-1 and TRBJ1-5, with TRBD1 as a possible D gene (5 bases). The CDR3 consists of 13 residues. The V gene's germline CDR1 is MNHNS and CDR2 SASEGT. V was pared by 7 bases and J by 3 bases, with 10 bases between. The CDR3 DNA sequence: TGTGCCAGCACCCGACAGACCAATCAGCCCCAGCATTTT. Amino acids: CASTRQTNQPQHF.